Sequencing of this TCR beta chain was carried out in a study of type 1 regulatory T cells. Via MiXCR, TCRdb re-called the reads, giving one row per CDR3 protein. The table records approximately 90,000 distinct CDR3 sequences, less than 40% of them present only once. Sequences were obtained from CD4+ T cells, either the whole sample or a sorted fraction (not recorded which). The origin of the receptors is a human donor in good health.

CDR3 sequence reads: CSAKGRGGPSYNEQFF. The CDR3 bases are TGCAGTGCTAAAGGAAGGGGAGGGCCGTCCTACAATGAGCAGTTCTTC. The chain recombines TRBV20-1 with TRBJ2-1, with 7 bases fitting TRBD2. Germline V lookup: CDR1 DFQATT, CDR2 SNEGSKA (reference sequence). The CDR3 is 16 residues long. Losses at the gene ends were 4 bases for V and 1 base for J; bases not matched to a gene: 10.